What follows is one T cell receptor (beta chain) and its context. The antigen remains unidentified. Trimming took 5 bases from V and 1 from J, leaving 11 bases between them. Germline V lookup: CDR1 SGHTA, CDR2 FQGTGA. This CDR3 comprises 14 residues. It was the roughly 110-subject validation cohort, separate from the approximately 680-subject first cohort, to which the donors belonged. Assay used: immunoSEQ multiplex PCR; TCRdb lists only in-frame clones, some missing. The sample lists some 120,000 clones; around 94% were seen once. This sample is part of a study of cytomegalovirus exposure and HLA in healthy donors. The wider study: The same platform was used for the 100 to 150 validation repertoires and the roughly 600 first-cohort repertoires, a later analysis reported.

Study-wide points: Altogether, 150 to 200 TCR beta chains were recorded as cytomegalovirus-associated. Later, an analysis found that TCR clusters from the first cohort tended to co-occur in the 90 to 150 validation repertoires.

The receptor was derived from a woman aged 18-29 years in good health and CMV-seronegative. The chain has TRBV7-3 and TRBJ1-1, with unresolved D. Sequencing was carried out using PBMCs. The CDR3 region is CASSPSGRNTEAFF. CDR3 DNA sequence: TGTGCCAGCAGCCCTTCGGGAAGGAACACTGAAGCTTTCTTT.